This TCR beta chain is from a study of blood T cell repertoires in COVID-19. Turning to the study itself: PBMCs, B-cell-depleted T cells, or T cells provided the cDNA or gDNA that made up the material.

Measured with immunoSEQ multiplex PCR; TCRdb has only the in-frame clones, and not every one. The sample includes about 260,000 clones, about nine tenths of them seen just once. The CDR3 length is 13 residues. CDR1 and CDR2 (germline): SQVTM, ANQGSEA. The V end lost 3 bases, the J end lost 6 bases, and 12 bases lay between the germline ends. The origin of this receptor is a man aged 40-49 years who had recovered from COVID-19. This rearrangement joins TRBV29-1 to TRBJ2-1, with D possibly TRBD2 on 7 matching bases. Material: peripheral blood. The CDR3 spells CSVDTGRVNEQFF. The CDR3 DNA reads as TGCAGCGTTGATACAGGGAGGGTCAATGAGCAGTTCTTC.